These 18 T cell receptor beta chains were sequenced from one sample in a study of cytomegalovirus exposure and HLA in healthy donors. TCRdb keeps only in-frame clones here, not all; method: immunoSEQ multiplex PCR. Among roughly 140,000 clones listed, roughly 86% were seen once. The specimen was PBMCs. The origin of the receptors is a man aged 18 to 30 in good health and CMV-seropositive.

The chain is built from TRBV10-2 and TRBJ1-5; D not resolved. The CDR3 extends over 13 amino acids. Germline V gives CDR1 WSHSY, CDR2 SAAADI. Trimming removed 6 bases from V and 7 bases from J, with 13 bases in between. The CDR3 sequence is CASSNGEGQPQHF. The CDR3, as DNA: TGCGCCAGCAGCAACGGGGAAGGGCAGCCCCAGCATTTT.

The sample holds one count of this clone. V gene TRBV5-6 combines with J gene TRBJ1-2; no definite D call. CDR1 is SGHDT, CDR2 YYEEEE, per germline. Trimming removed 1 base at V and 5 bases at J, with 6 bases between. The CDR3 has 12 amino acids. CDR3 sequence: CASSLSGYGYTF. The CDR3 coding sequence is TGTGCCAGCAGCTTGTCGGGGTATGGCTACACCTTC.

In its sample, this clone was seen once. The chain uses TRBV19 and TRBJ1-6, with D tentatively TRBD1 (6 bases). The V gene lost 4 bases and the J gene lost 10 bases, with 26 bases spanning the gap. Germline-derived CDR1 and CDR2 are LNHDA and SQIVND (reference sequence). This CDR3 contains 18 residues. The CDR3 loop is CASSTSPTRAGVKSPLHF. Written as DNA, the CDR3 is TGTGCCAGTAGTACATCCCCCACTCGTGCAGGGGTGAAATCACCCCTCCACTTT.

The V call is TRBV27, the J call TRBJ2-1; maybe TRBD1 (5 bases). This CDR3 has 14 residues. The V gene's germline CDR1 is MNHEY and CDR2 SMNVEV (reference sequence). V lost 3 bases, J lost 3 bases, and 9 bases lay in between. The CDR3 bases are TGTGCCAGCAGTTTGTCAGGGTTCTACAATGAGCAGTTCTTC. Protein product: CASSLSGFYNEQFF.

The sample holds one count of this clone. The CDR3 loop reads CASSQDLGSSYEQYF. As DNA, the CDR3 is TGTGCCAGCAGCCAGGACCTAGGGAGCTCCTACGAGCAGTACTTC. The chain combines TRBV4-2 with TRBJ2-7, with D possibly matching TRBD2 (5 bases). CDR3 length: 15 amino acids. Germline CDR1 and CDR2: LGHNA and YNFKEQ. Trimming shortened V by 3 bases and J by 0 bases, and 12 bases separated the two germline ends.

The DNA for the CDR3 is TGTGCCAGCAGTACCCGGAGTGTGCTGTTTTTT. This codes for CASSTRSVLFF. This rearrangement joins TRBV28 to TRBJ1-4; D is undetermined. CDR3 size: 11 residues. Trimming removed 5 bases at V and 14 bases at J, with 12 bases between. In germline, CDR1 is MDHEN, CDR2 SYDVKM.

This chain links TRBV7-8 with TRBJ2-7, with D perhaps matching TRBD2 (6 bases). Per germline, CDR1 SGHVS and CDR2 FQNEAQ. The CDR3 sequence is 12 residues long. CDR3 in amino acids: CISRDSSYEQYF. DNA of the CDR3: TGTATCTCCCGGGACTCTTCCTACGAGCAGTACTTC.

This chain links TRBV28 with TRBJ2-5, with TRBD1 matching over 9 bases. CDR3 length: 15 residues. The germline V gene has CDR1 MDHEN and CDR2 SYDVKM. Trimming cost V 7 bases and J 5 bases; bases outside gene matches: 11. The CDR3 protein is CASTMIQGAGETQYF. In DNA, the CDR3 is TGTGCCAGCACCATGATACAGGGGGCAGGTGAGACCCAGTACTTC. Drawing the rest from reference TRBV28 and TRBJ2-5, the complete variable domain is DVKVTQSSRYLVKRTGEKVFLECVQDMDHENMFWYRQDPGLGLRLIYFSYDVKMKEKGDIPEGYSVSREKKERFSLILESASTNQTSMYLCASTMIQGAGETQYFGPGTRLLVL.

The rearrangement joins TRBV5-4 to TRBJ1-1; no definite D call. The V and J ends lost 2 bases and 0 bases respectively, with 14 bases between them. CDR3 length: 16 residues. CDR1 is SGHNT, CDR2 YYREEE, per germline (reference sequence). The DNA of the CDR3 is TGTGCCAGCAGCTTCTCGGTACGGGTTTTGAACACTGAAGCTTTCTTT. Protein product: CASSFSVRVLNTEAFF.

The gene calls are TRBV5-1 and TRBJ2-6; 7 bases agree with TRBD1. CDR1 and CDR2 from the germline V gene are SGHRS and YFSETQ. V lost 2 bases, J lost 0 bases, and 8 bases stayed unmatched. There are 18 residues in the CDR3. CDR3 sequence (DNA): TGCGCCAGCAGCTTCGCCGGGACAGCCAACTCTGGGGCCAACGTCCTGACTTTC. This codes for CASSFAGTANSGANVLTF.

Only a few counts were recorded for this clone. The genes are TRBV30 and TRBJ1-3; D ambiguous. The CDR3 spans 12 residues. Looked up from germline, CDR1 is GTSNPN and CDR2 is SVGIG (reference sequence). V was shortened by 2 bases and J by 1 base, with 3 bases between the two germline ends. In nucleotides, the CDR3 is TGTGCCTGGAGTCAGTCTGGAAACACCATATATTTT. It yields the protein CAWSQSGNTIYF.

The chain has TRBV5-1 and TRBJ2-2, with a tentative D call TRBD2 (5 bases). This CDR3 comprises 16 residues. The germline gives CDR1 SGHRS, CDR2 YFSETQ. V was pared by 0 bases and J by 7 bases, with 16 bases between. The CDR3 nucleotides read TGCGCCAGCAGCTTGGACGATACTAGGTACTTCGGGGAGCTGTTTTTT. It translates to CASSLDDTRYFGELFF.

A remark on this clone: The junction does not match germline at one end; this may be a read error. The chain joins TRBV6-6 to TRBJ1-3; TRBD1 aligns across 7 bases. This CDR3 contains 12 residues. Germline V gene sequence: CDR1 MNHNY, CDR2 SVGAGI (reference sequence). CDR3 in amino acids: CASSPAVDRFFF. The CDR3 DNA reads TGTGCCAGCAGCCCCGCCGTGGACAGGTTTTTTTTT.

The chain carries TRBV29-1 and TRBJ2-1; weak D call: TRBD1 (6 bases). CDR1 and CDR2 from the germline V gene are SQVTM and ANQGSEA. This CDR3 spans 14 amino acids. The V end lost 5 bases, the J end lost 7 bases, and 18 bases lay between the germline ends. The CDR3 here is CSVSPIGQTNEQFF. CDR3 DNA sequence: TGCAGCGTTTCCCCGATAGGACAGACGAATGAGCAGTTCTTC.

The chain links TRBV9 to TRBJ1-4; D uncertain. This CDR3 comprises 14 residues. The V end lost 6 bases, the J end lost 7 bases, and 16 bases lay between the germline ends. Germline-derived CDR1 and CDR2 are SGDLS and YYNGEE. The chain's CDR3 is CASTLGGYGEKLFF. CDR3 in DNA: TGTGCCAGCACCTTGGGAGGGTATGGTGAAAAACTGTTTTTT.

The chain carries TRBV12-5 and TRBJ2-1, with 7 bases lining up with TRBD2. V shed 7 bases, J shed 6 bases, and the junction held 15 bases outside the gene matches. Germline V gene lookup returns CDR1 LGHNT and CDR2 FRNRAP. This CDR3 has 16 amino acids. DNA of the CDR3: TGTGCTAGTGCTCCCCCCCGGGGAGGGGTCCGCAATGAGCAGTTCTTC. Protein product: CASAPPRGGVRNEQFF.

V gene TRBV5-8 combines with J gene TRBJ1-1; maybe TRBD1 (6 bases). V was shortened by 3 bases and J by 1 base, with 19 bases between the two germline ends. The CDR3 contains 17 residues. Germline V lookup: CDR1 SGHTS, CDR2 YDEGEE. CDR3 sequence (DNA): TGTGCCAGCAGCTCGCTAACCCTCCGGACAGAGAACACTGAAGCTTTCTTT. It translates to CASSSLTLRTENTEAFF.

The chain links TRBV5-1 to TRBJ1-6, with D possibly being TRBD1 (5 bases). Trimming cost V 4 bases and J 10 bases, with 15 bases left between them. The germline CDR1 and CDR2 sequences are SGHRS and YFSETQ. The CDR3 is 14 amino acids. The CDR3: CASSQAGNSSPLHF. CDR3 bases: TGCGCCAGCAGCCAGGCAGGGAACAGCTCACCCCTCCACTTT.